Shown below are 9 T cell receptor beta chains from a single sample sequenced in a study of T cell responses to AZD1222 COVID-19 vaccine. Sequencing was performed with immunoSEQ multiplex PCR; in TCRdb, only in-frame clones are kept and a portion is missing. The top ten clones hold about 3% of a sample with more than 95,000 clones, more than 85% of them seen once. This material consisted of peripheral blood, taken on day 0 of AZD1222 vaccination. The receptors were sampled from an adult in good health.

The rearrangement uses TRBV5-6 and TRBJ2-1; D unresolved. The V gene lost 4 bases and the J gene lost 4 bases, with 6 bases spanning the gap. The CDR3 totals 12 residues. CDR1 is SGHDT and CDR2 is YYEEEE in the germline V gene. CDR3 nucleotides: TGTGCCAGCAGCAACCCGTACAATGAGCAGTTCTTC. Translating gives CASSNPYNEQFF.

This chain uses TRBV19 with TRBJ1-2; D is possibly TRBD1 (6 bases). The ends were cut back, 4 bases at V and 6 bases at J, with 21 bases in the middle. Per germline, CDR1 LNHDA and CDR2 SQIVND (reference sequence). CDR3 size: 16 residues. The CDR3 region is CASSTLPLDSWDGYTF. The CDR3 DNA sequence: TGTGCCAGTAGTACCCTACCCCTGGACAGCTGGGATGGCTACACCTTC.

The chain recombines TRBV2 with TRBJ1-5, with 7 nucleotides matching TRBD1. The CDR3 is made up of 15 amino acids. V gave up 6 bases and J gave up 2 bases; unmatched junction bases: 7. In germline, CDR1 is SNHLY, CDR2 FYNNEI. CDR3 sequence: CASSTIQGRNQPQHF. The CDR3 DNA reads TGTGCCAGCAGCACAATACAGGGGCGCAATCAGCCCCAGCATTTT. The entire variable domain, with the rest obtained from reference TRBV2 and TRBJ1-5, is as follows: EPEVTQTPSHQVTQMGQEVILRCVPISNHLYFYWYRQILGQKVEFLVSFYNNEISEKSEIFDDQFSVERPDGSNFTLKIRSTKLEDSAMYFCASSTIQGRNQPQHFGDGTRLSIL.

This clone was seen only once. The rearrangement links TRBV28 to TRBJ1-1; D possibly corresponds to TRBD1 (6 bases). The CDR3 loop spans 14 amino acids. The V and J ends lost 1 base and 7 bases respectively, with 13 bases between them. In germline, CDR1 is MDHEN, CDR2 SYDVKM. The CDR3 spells CASSLYRDQGEAFF. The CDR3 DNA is TGTGCCAGCAGTTTATACAGGGACCAAGGTGAAGCTTTCTTT.

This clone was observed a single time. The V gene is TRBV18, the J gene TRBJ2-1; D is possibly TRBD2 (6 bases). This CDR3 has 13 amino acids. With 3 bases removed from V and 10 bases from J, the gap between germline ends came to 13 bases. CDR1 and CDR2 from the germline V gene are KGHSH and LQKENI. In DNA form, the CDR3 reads TGTGCCAGCTCACCCTCGACTGGGAGGGAGCAGTTCTTC. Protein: CASSPSTGREQFF. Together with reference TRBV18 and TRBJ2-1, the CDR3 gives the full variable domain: NAGVMQNPRHLVRRRGQEARLRCSPMKGHSHVYWYRQLPEEGLKFMVYLQKENIIDESGMPKERFSAEFPKEGPSILRIQQVVRGDSAAYFCASSPSTGREQFFGPGTRLTVL.

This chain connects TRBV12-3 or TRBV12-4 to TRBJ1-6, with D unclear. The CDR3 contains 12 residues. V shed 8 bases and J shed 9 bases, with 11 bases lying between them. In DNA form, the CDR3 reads TGTGCCAGCTCCGCAGCCGGTTCACCCCTCCACTTT. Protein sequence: CASSAAGSPLHF.

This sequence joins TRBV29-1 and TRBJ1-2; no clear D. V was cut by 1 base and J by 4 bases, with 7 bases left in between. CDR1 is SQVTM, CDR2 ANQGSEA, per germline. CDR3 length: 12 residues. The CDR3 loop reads CSVEVGLYGYTF. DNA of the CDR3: TGCAGCGTTGAAGTTGGGCTCTATGGCTACACCTTC. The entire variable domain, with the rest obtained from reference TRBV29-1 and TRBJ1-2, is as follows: SAVISQKPSRDICQRGTSLTIQCQVDSQVTMMFWYRQQPGQSLTLIATANQGSEATYESGFVIDKFPISRPNLTFSTLTVSNMSPEDSSIYLCSVEVGLYGYTFGSGTRLTVV.

CDR3 nucleotides: TGCGCCAGCCGATTAGCAGGAGAATCCGGGGAGCTGTTTTTT. This gives the protein CASRLAGESGELFF. The chain has TRBV10-2 and TRBJ2-2; D gene uncertain. V dropped 8 bases and J dropped 6 bases, with 16 bases sitting between them. Germline V gene sequence: CDR1 WSHSY, CDR2 SAAADI. The CDR3 extends over 14 amino acids.

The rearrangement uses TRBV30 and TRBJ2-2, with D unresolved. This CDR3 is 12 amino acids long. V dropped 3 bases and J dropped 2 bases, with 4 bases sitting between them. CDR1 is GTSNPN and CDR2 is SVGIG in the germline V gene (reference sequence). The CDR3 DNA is TGTGCCTGGAGGGGAAACACCGGGGAGCTGTTTTTT. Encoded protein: CAWRGNTGELFF.